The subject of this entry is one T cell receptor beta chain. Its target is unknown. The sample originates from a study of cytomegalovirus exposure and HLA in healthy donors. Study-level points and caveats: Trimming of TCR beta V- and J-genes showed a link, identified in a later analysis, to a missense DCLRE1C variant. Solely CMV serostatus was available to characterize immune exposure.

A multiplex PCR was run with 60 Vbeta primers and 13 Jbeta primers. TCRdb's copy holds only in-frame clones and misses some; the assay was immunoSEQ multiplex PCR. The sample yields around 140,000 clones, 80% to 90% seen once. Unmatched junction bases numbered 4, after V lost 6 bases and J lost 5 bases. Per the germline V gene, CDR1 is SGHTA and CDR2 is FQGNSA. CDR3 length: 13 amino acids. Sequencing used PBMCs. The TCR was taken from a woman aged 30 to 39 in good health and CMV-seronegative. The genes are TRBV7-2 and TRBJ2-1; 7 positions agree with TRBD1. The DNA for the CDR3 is TGTGCCAGCAGTTCCAGGGGGAACAATGAGCAGTTCTTC. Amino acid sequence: CASSSRGNNEQFF.